This entry lists 15 T cell receptor beta chains sequenced from one sample in a study of metastatic and nonmetastatic thyroid tumors. None of the patients had undergone any treatment ahead of thyroid surgery. Using MiXCR, TCRdb reanalyzed the PCR reads. Of roughly 93,000 clones listed, roughly 13% are singletons. Sequenced input: blood. The receptors stem from a female donor with papillary thyroid cancer or a benign thyroid nodule (not recorded which). Some clones in this sample may be carry-over from other donors' samples.

A remark on this clone: Possible read error: a much larger clone is one base away. The rearrangement joins TRBV19 to TRBJ2-3; 11 bases are a match to TRBD2. The CDR3 is 14 amino acids. Germline V lookup: CDR1 LNHDA, CDR2 SQIVND (reference sequence). CDR3 in amino acids: CASSGTSGTDKQYF. Here the CDR3 DNA reads TGTGCCAGTAGTGGGACTAGCGGCACAGATAAGCAGTATTTT.

Ten or more counts support this clone. The chain uses TRBV19 and TRBJ2-7, with D perhaps matching TRBD2 (6 bases). Germline V gene lookup returns CDR1 LNHDA and CDR2 SQIVND (reference sequence). The CDR3 sequence is 15 residues long. Between the trimmed V and J ends, which lost 3 bases and 1 base, there was a span of 13 bases. CDR3 region: CASSMRGLGSYEQYF. The DNA for the CDR3 is TGTGCCAGTAGTATGCGGGGTCTGGGGTCCTACGAGCAGTACTTC.

Comments on this clone: A junction end diverges from the germline sequence, so it may reflect a read error. The gene calls are TRBV27 and TRBJ2-7; a possible D gene is TRBD2 (5 bases). The CDR3 totals 16 residues. The germline V gene has CDR1 MNHEY and CDR2 SMNVEV (reference sequence). Written as DNA, the CDR3 is TGTGTCAGCAGTCTGTATCGGAAACCCGGGGCCTACGAGCAGTACTTC. This sequence encodes CVSSLYRKPGAYEQYF.

The chain uses TRBV11-3 and TRBJ1-1; 9 positions match TRBD1. This CDR3 is 14 amino acids long. Per germline, CDR1 SGHNT and CDR2 YENEEA. J gave up 5 bases and V 5 bases, and 6 bases lay outside the gene matches. CDR3 nucleotide sequence: TGTGCCAGCAGCCCGGGACAGGGAGATACTGAAGCTTTCTTT. This sequence encodes CASSPGQGDTEAFF.

This chain connects TRBV5-1 to TRBJ2-5; D is possibly TRBD2 (5 bases). The CDR3 spans 13 residues. Germline V gene sequence: CDR1 SGHRS, CDR2 YFSETQ. Trimming took 0 bases from V and 2 from J, leaving 5 bases between them. The CDR3: CASSLERQETQYF. In DNA, the CDR3 is TGCGCCAGCAGCTTGGAGCGGCAAGAGACCCAGTACTTC. The full variable domain, in which reference TRBV5-1 and TRBJ2-5 provide the parts outside the CDR3, is KAGVTQTPRYLIKTRGQQVTLSCSPISGHRSVSWYQQTPGQGLQFLFEYFSETQRNKGNFPGRFSGRQFSNSRSEMNVSTLELGDSALYLCASSLERQETQYFGPGTRLLVL.

This clone was seen at least ten times. The rearrangement links TRBV6-2 or TRBV6-3 to TRBJ2-7; 7 nucleotides agree with TRBD2. Losses at the gene ends were 5 bases for V and 4 bases for J; bases not matched to a gene: 14. CDR1 and CDR2 (germline): MNHEY, SVGEGT. The CDR3 totals 16 residues. CDR3 sequence reads: CASSKPLGGGSYEQYF. The CDR3 nucleotides read TGTGCCAGCAGTAAACCCCTTGGGGGAGGGAGTTACGAGCAGTACTTC.

This clone was seen at least ten times. The V call is TRBV28, the J call TRBJ2-7, with TRBD2 as a possible D gene (7 bases). This CDR3 has 15 amino acids. With 3 bases removed from V and 8 bases from J, the gap between germline ends came to 20 bases. In germline, CDR1 is MDHEN, CDR2 SYDVKM. As DNA, the CDR3 is TGTGCCAGCAGTTTTCCGACCGGGGGGCGACAAAAGCAGTACTTC. The encoded protein is CASSFPTGGRQKQYF.

The gene calls are TRBV28 and TRBJ2-3; D uncertain. The CDR3 spans 16 residues. Germline loops: CDR1 MDHEN, CDR2 SYDVKM. V lost 3 bases to trimming and J lost 2 bases, with 15 bases between them. CDR3 residues: CASSFAGSGFTDTQYF. The CDR3, as DNA: TGTGCCAGCAGTTTTGCAGGTAGTGGGTTCACAGATACGCAGTATTTT.

This clone was found many times. The genes are TRBV7-2 and TRBJ2-2, with unresolved D. CDR1 is SGHTA and CDR2 is FQGNSA in the germline V gene. Trimming took off 3 bases at V and 6 bases at J, with 11 bases between the two ends. The CDR3 sequence is 14 residues long. The chain's CDR3 is CASSFFLRAGELFF. CDR3 nucleotides: TGTGCCAGCAGCTTTTTTCTTAGGGCCGGGGAGCTGTTTTTT.

This clone was seen ten or more times. The rearrangement links TRBV11-2 to TRBJ1-1; possible D gene TRBD1, 6 bases. CDR1 is SGHAT, CDR2 FQNNGV, per germline. CDR3 length equals 16 residues. The V end was cut by 3 bases, the J end by 2 bases, with 16 bases between. Here the CDR3 DNA reads TGTGCCAGCAGCTTGGGCCACAGGGTCCCCAACACTGAAGCTTTCTTT. Its protein is CASSLGHRVPNTEAFF. Together with reference TRBV11-2 and TRBJ1-1, the CDR3 gives the full variable domain: EAGVAQSPRYKIIEKRQSVAFWCNPISGHATLYWYQQILGQGPKLLIQFQNNGVVDDSQLPKDRFSAERLKGVDSTLKIQPAKLEDSAVYLCASSLGHRVPNTEAFFGQGTRLTVV.

This clone was observed many times. This chain links TRBV3-1 with TRBJ2-5; 8 nucleotides align to TRBD2. The CDR3 length is 15 residues. Trimming at V came to 4 bases and at J to 2 bases, leaving 6 bases not matched to a gene. Germline loops: CDR1 LGHDT, CDR2 YNNKEL (reference sequence). The DNA of the CDR3 is TGTGCCAGCAGCCCGCGGGAGGTCACACAAGAGACCCAGTACTTC. Encoded protein: CASSPREVTQETQYF.

The CDR3 nucleotides are TGTGCCAGCAGCTTAACAGGGACGAATTACGAGCAGTACTTC. It translates to CASSLTGTNYEQYF. The chain has TRBV7-9 and TRBJ2-7; a weak D match, TRBD1 (6 bases). The V and J ends lost 2 bases and 4 bases respectively, with 12 bases between them. The length of the CDR3 is 14 residues. CDR1 and CDR2 from the germline V gene are SEHNR and FQNEAQ (reference sequence).

This clone was counted at least ten times. The chain links TRBV4-2 to TRBJ2-3; TRBD2 aligns across 15 bases. Losses at the gene ends were 1 base for V and 8 bases for J; bases not matched to a gene: 7. The CDR3 consists of 17 residues. The germline gives CDR1 LGHNA, CDR2 YNFKEQ. DNA for the CDR3: TGTGCCAGCAGCCAAGTGGGGGGGGGACTAGCGGGAGGTACGCAGTATTTT. Its translation is CASSQVGGGLAGGTQYF.

J is TRBJ2-7 and V is TRBV20-1; a weak D match, TRBD1 (5 bases). CDR3 size: 13 residues. Trimming shortened V by 6 bases and J by 6 bases, and 18 bases separated the two germline ends. The germline V gene encodes CDR1 DFQATT and CDR2 SNEGSKA (reference sequence). The CDR3 loop is CSAARVIGTEQYF. CDR3 DNA sequence: TGCAGTGCGGCCAGGGTTATCGGTACCGAGCAGTACTTC.

This clone appeared many times. V gene TRBV10-2 combines with J gene TRBJ1-2; tentatively, D is TRBD1 (6 bases). The germline gives CDR1 WSHSY, CDR2 SAAADI. Trimming removed 3 bases from V and 4 bases from J, with 12 bases in between. This CDR3 region has 14 residues. In DNA, the CDR3 is TGCGCCAGCAGTGATGGGGGCGGCAGCTATGGCTACACCTTC. Its translation is CASSDGGGSYGYTF.